The T cell receptor beta chain under discussion was sequenced for a study of blood T cells in healthy people across ages. Study observations and caveats: Naive CD4+ cells and diversity were both higher in long-lived donors than in aged donors. Diversity was estimated from one million T cells, and these estimates were considered underestimates.

A note on this clonotype: The antigen is undetermined.

This CDR3 region has 16 residues. After removal of 0 bases from V and 8 bases from J, the junction contained 9 bases not matched to a gene. CDR1 and CDR2 from the germline V gene are SQVTM and ANQGSEA. Then a second PCR, running roughly 6 to 11 cycles, was carried out with a sample-barcoded 5' primer and a J-beta primer mix. Using its own MiXCR run on the 5' RACE reads, TCRdb lists one record per CDR3 protein. The sample yields about 1.4 million distinct CDR3 sequences, 59% seen once. Sequencing used blood. The sequence came from a man younger than 35 in good health. V is TRBV29-1 and J is TRBJ2-1; 11 bases match TRBD2. CDR3 sequence: CSVEDGLAGGEDEQFF. As DNA, the CDR3 is TGCAGCGTTGAAGACGGTCTAGCGGGGGGCGAGGATGAGCAGTTCTTC.